The TCR beta chain described here comes from a study of cytomegalovirus exposure and HLA in healthy donors. Study-wide points: Researchers had no immune exposure information except CMV serostatus available.

Per germline, CDR1 MDHEN and CDR2 SYDVKM. V lost 5 bases, J lost 4 bases, and 5 bases stayed unmatched. The CDR3 covers 14 residues. Comments on this clone: Its antigen remains unidentified.

The PCR was carried out with 60 Vbeta primers and 13 Jbeta primers. How the authors handled the data: There were tens of millions of unique TCR beta chains by a later count, and about 12 million of them were shared. Assay used: immunoSEQ multiplex PCR; TCRdb lists only in-frame clones, some missing. That table is the source of V, J and clone size, and D and trimming were worked out from the DNA. Seen in this sample are 65,000 to 85,000 clones; the ten most common clones hold 2% to 2.5%. The sequence was collected from a female donor in good health and CMV-seropositive. Sequenced sample: PBMCs. This chain joins TRBV28 and TRBJ1-2, with 9 bases aligning to TRBD1. The CDR3 region is CASSTRDRVYGYTF. The DNA for the CDR3 is TGTGCCAGCAGTACACGGGACAGGGTCTATGGCTACACCTTC.